This section outlines one TCR beta chain sequence together with its context. This entry belongs to a study of blood T cell repertoires in COVID-19. As for the study in general: Collection of acute and convalescent COVID-19 samples took place in the United States, Italy and Spain. In each case, the material was cDNA or gDNA derived from T cells, B-cell-depleted T cells, or PBMCs.

Sequencing used immunoSEQ multiplex PCR; TCRdb keeps in-frame clones, though not all of them. Of over 350,000 clones listed, around 89% are singletons. This CDR3 has 14 residues. Germline CDR1 reads SGHDT; CDR2 reads YYEEEE. V lost 3 bases, J lost 5 bases, and 9 bases lay in between. The receptor comes from a woman aged 30 to 39 with acute or convalescent COVID-19. Sequencing was performed on peripheral blood. V usage is TRBV5-6 and J usage is TRBJ1-6, with D perhaps matching TRBD1 (5 bases). The CDR3 is CASSYGGNNSPLHF. The CDR3 nucleotides are TGTGCCAGCAGCTATGGGGGGAATAATTCACCCCTCCACTTT.